The clone carrying this T cell receptor beta chain showed up just a few times. What it binds is unknown. This sample stems from a study of post-analysis software for immune sequencing data. Study summary: Some patients lacked subtype; others had relapsing-remitting, secondary progressive or progressive-relapsing disease. Study-wide findings and caveats: Samples prepared in the same batch strongly co-clustered by F measure. Patients showed TRBV5-6, TRBV5-1 and TRBV20-1 among 4 or 5 TRBV segments more frequent than in controls. Controls showed significantly higher normalized Chao1 diversity than did multiple sclerosis patients.

Trimming cost V 7 bases and J 4 bases, with 8 bases left between them. Germline V CDR1 and CDR2: SGHRS, YFSETQ. The CDR3 consists of 11 residues. The TCR beta cDNA libraries carried unique molecular identifiers. From approximately 0.95 to 9.8 million T cells, 550,000 or so cDNA molecules were obtained. Each CDR3 protein gets one entry after TCRdb re-called the PCR reads with MiXCR. The sample lists approximately 630,000 distinct CDR3 sequences, approximately 59% occurring once. The chain is built from TRBV5-1 and TRBJ1-1; the D is unclear. Sequenced: blood. The TCR originated in a girl aged 2-10 years with multiple sclerosis. CDR3 residues: CASRDGTEAFF. Written as DNA, the CDR3 is TGCGCCAGCCGAGACGGCACTGAAGCTTTCTTT.